The present TCR beta chain was sequenced within a study of persistence of HIV-infected CD4 T cells (dated by TCRdb to 2019 to 2021). Describing the broader study: The median time the participants had spent on suppressive ART was less than 9 years. CMV- and HIV-1 Gag-responding CD4+ T cells were isolated from ART-treated individuals so that antigen-driven clonal expansion of HIV-1-infected cells could be examined. Peripheral blood samples of up to about 200 mL were collected at multiple time points, except for a couple of participants, who underwent leukapheresis at a single time point. Anti-CD3/anti-CD28 stimulation activated a higher proportion of cells, with a lower memory fraction, than antigen stimulation. The clonality of all cells in each sorted population was assessed by TCRbeta sequencing, whereas the clonality of infected cells was assessed by proviral sequencing. In the cross-participant TCR cluster analysis, about 8 participants were included for CMV and more than five participants were included for Gag. Study-level results and caveats: Antigen-responding cells were enriched for degenerate expanded CDR3beta sequences, which suggests convergent selection of CD4+ responses to CMV and Gag. Only a small number of individuals took part in the study, and the range of antigens tested was limited. A correlation was observed between TCR oligoclonality and proviral oligoclonality within the same sorted populations. TCRbeta richness in CMV- and Gag-responding cells was significantly lower than in anti-CD3/anti-CD28-responding cells; CMV-responding cells had higher oligoclonality than CD3/CD28-stimulated and Gag-responding cells. Bulk TCR analyses could not be limited to the rare CMV-responding cells that actually contained HIV-1 proviruses.

The sample's treatment or condition label is to be understood as: suppressive antiretroviral therapy. As a nonspecific positive control representing the CD4+ T cell repertoire, cells were stimulated with anti-CD3/anti-CD28 magnetic beads. Sorting of responding CD4+ T cells was based on upregulation of both CD40 ligand and CD69. HIV-1-infected adults in whom suppressive ART had been started during chronic infection were enrolled as participants. For at least 4 years, the participants' plasma HIV-1 RNA had been undetectable, below 50 copies/mL. To be included, participants needed a CD4+ T cell count above 400 cells/uL and a positive CMV serology. Before stimulation, PBMCs were isolated using density centrifugation and then depleted of CD8+ T cells. Stimulation of CD8-depleted PBMCs was carried out for 15 to 20 hours with anti-CD28/CD49d costimulation, CD40-blocking antibody and enfuvirtide, to prevent new infections. Cell sorting was performed on a Beckman Coulter MoFlo Legacy or XDP sorter, and dead cells were excluded with propidium iodide. Genomic DNA was extracted using the QIAamp DNA Mini Kit for samples with more than one million cells and using the Quick-DNA Microprep Kit for all other samples.

The immunoSEQ hsTCRB assay version 4, run in survey mode, was used to sequence TCRbeta repertoires from genomic DNA. For TCRbeta sequencing, genomic DNA was diluted to 10 ng/uL, and up to roughly 1 ug was used per sample. The study's own analysis went as follows. ImmunoSeq Analyzer 3.0 was used for analysis of TCRbeta data, and diversity was computed on productive nucleotide rearrangements. Using the Immunarch R package, the improved Chao index served to estimate lower-bound TCR diversity and the Gini coefficient served to estimate clonality. Different nucleotide rearrangements encoding the same CDR3beta amino acid sequence were counted as distinct clonotypes. TCRbeta sequences significantly enriched in antigen-responding cells relative to anti-CD3/anti-CD28-activated cells were identified by differential abundance analysis. TCRs were clustered by predicted peptide-MHC specificity with GLIPH2, both within individual participants and across merged participant data sets. TCRdb holds this immuneACCESS table with in-frame rearrangements only. Some clones are missing; in checked studies, unresolved V genes explain under half, and the rest has no known cause. The DNA was the basis for D and trimming; V, J and clone size are from that table. Within this sample are about 45,000 clones, with approximately 90% of them counted one time only. The ten largest clones take up 3% to 3.5% of the sample.

The germline V gene sets CDR1 to MNHEY and CDR2 to SVGAGI. The CDR3 holds 14 amino acids from the cysteine to the phenylalanine. CDR3 DNA is the only sequence kept; it has 42 bases, read in frame from the first base. Trimming costs V 9 bases and J 0 bases, and their ends lie 12 bases apart. Notes on this clone: Its specific antigen is unknown. No base quality values were provided; no much bigger clone lies one nucleotide off.

This sample comprised CD4+ T cells sorted from PBMCs after 18-hour stimulation, obtained from a patient who received antiretroviral therapy. The sample's cell subset or site label, decoded: CD40L+CD69+ CD4 T cells responding to anti-CD3/anti-CD28 beads, representing the overall repertoire. The V and J genes are TRBV6-5 and TRBJ1-5; no D segment can be confidently identified. The sequence was obtained from an adult woman with HIV who was CMV-seropositive. The CDR3 amino acid sequence is: CASSKEYSNQPQHF. The bases are TGTGCCAGTTCTAAGGAGTATAGCAATCAGCCCCAGCATTTT.